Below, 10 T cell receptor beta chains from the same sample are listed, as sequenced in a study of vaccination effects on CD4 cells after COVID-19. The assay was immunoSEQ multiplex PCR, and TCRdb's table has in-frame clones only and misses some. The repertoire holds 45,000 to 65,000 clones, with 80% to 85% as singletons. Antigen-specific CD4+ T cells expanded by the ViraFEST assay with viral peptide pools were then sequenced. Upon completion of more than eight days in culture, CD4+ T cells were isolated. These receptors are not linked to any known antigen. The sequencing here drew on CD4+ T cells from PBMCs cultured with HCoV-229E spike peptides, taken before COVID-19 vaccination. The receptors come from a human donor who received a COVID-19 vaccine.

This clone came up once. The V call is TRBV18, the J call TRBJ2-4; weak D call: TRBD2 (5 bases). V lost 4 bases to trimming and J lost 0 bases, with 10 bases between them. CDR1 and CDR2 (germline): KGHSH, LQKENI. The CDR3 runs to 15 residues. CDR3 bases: TGTGCCAGCTCACAAAACGGGGTAGCCAAAAACATTCAGTACTTC. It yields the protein CASSQNGVAKNIQYF.

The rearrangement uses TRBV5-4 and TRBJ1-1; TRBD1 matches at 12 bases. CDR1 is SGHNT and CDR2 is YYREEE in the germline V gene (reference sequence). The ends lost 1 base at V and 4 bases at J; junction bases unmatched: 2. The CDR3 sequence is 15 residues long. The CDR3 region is CASSLRGQGATEAFF. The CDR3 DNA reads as TGTGCCAGCAGCTTGCGGGGACAGGGGGCCACTGAAGCTTTCTTT.

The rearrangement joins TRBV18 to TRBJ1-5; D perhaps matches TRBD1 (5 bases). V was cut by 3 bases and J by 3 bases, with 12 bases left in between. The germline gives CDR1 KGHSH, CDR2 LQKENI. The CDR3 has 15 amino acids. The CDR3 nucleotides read TGTGCCAGCTCACCGACGGGACGGGACAATCAGCCCCAGCATTTT. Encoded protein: CASSPTGRDNQPQHF.

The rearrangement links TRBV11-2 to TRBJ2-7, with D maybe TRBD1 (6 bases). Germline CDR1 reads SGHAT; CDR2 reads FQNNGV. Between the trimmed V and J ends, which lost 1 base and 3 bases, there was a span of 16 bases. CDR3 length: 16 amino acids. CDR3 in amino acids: CASSLGPVRGGYEQYV. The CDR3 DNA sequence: TGTGCCAGCAGCTTAGGCCCCGTCAGGGGTGGCTACGAGCAGTACGTC.

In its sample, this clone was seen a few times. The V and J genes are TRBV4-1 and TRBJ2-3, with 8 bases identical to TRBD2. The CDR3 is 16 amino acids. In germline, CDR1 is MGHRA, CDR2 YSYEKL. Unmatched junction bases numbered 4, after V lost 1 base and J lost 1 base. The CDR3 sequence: CASSQGRRGGTDTQYF. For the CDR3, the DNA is TGCGCCAGCAGCCAAGGGAGGCGGGGGGGCACAGATACGCAGTATTTT.

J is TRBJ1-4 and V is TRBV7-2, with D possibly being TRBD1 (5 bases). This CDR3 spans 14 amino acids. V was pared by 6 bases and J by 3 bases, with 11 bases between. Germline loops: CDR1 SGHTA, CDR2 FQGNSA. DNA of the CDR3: TGTGCCAGCAGAATCGGGGGGGCTAATGAAAAACTGTTTTTT. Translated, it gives CASRIGGANEKLFF. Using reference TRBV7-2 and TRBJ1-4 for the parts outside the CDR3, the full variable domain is GAGVSQSPSNKVTEKGKDVELRCDPISGHTALYWYRQSLGQGLEFLIYFQGNSAPDKSGLPSDRFSAERTGGSVSTLTIQRTQQEDSAVYLCASRIGGANEKLFFGSGTQLSVL.

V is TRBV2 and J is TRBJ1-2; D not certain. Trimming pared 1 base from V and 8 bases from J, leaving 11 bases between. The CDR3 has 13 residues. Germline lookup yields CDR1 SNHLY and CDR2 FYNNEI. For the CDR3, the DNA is TGTGCCAGCAGTGAAGTGCCCCGTAGAGGCTACACCTTC. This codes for CASSEVPRRGYTF. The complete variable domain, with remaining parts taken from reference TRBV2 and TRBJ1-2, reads EPEVTQTPSHQVTQMGQEVILRCVPISNHLYFYWYRQILGQKVEFLVSFYNNEISEKSEIFDDQFSVERPDGSNFTLKIRSTKLEDSAMYFCASSEVPRRGYTFGSGTRLTVV.

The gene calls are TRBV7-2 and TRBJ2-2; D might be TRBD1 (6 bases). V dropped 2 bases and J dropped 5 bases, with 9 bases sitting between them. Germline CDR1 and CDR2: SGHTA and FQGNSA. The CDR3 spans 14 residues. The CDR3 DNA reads TGTGCCAGCAGCTTAAGTGGGACAACCGGGGAGCTGTTTTTT. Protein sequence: CASSLSGTTGELFF.

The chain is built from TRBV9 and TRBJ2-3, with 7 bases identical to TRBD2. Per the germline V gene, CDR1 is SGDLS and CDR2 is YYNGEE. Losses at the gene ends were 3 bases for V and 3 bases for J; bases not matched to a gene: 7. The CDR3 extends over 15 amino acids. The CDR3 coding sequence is TGTGCCAGCAGCGCTCGTGGGGGGGGGACAGATACGCAGTATTTT. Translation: CASSARGGGTDTQYF.

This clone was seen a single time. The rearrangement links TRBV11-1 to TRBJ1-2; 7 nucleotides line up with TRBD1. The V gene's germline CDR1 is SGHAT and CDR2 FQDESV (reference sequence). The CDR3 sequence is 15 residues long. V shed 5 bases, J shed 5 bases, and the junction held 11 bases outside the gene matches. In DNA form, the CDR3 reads TGTGCCAGCAGCAAATACCGGGACAGCTCATATGGCTACACCTTC. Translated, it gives CASSKYRDSSYGYTF.